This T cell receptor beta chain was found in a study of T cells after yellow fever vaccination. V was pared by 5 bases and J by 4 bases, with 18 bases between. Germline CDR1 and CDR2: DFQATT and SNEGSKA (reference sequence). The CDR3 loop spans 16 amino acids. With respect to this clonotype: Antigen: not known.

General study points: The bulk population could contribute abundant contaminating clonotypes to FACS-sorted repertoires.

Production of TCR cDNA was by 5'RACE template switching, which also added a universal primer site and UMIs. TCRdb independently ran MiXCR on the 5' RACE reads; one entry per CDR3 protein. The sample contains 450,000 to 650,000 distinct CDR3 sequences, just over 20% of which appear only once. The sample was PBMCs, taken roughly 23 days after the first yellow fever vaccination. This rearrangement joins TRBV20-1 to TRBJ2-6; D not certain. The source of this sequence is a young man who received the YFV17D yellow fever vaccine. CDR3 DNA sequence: TGCAGTGCTTCACATTCCTTGACGGACGGGGCCAACGTCCTGACTTTC. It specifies CSASHSLTDGANVLTF.